One sample yielded the 28 T cell receptor beta chains listed below, sequenced in a study of blood T cell repertoires in COVID-19. Only in-frame clones appear in the TCRdb table, and some are missing; sequencing was by immunoSEQ multiplex PCR. This sample has hundreds of thousands of clones, with 70% to 90% found just once. Input material: peripheral blood. The receptors originated from a woman younger than 45 with COVID-19, enrolled during active disease.

This clone was observed once. The chain joins TRBV19 to TRBJ2-3; 8 bases match TRBD2. CDR1 and CDR2 from the germline V gene are LNHDA and SQIVND (reference sequence). This CDR3 has 13 amino acids. The trim removed 8 bases at V and 4 bases at J, leaving 5 bases unmatched. The CDR3 loop is CASASGSADTQYF. CDR3 coding DNA: TGTGCCAGTGCAAGCGGGAGCGCAGATACGCAGTATTTT.

This chain joins TRBV7-9 and TRBJ1-1; no clear D gene. The V gene lost 1 base and the J gene lost 1 base, with 10 bases spanning the gap. CDR3 length equals 15 residues. Germline V CDR1 and CDR2: SEHNR, FQNEAQ (reference sequence). CDR3: CASSLVLRRNTEAFF. As DNA, the CDR3 is TGTGCCAGCAGCTTAGTTTTACGGAGGAACACTGAAGCTTTCTTT.

This clone was seen a single time. This CDR3 reads CASSQDVRNYGYTF. The CDR3 region has the DNA TGTGCCAGCAGCCAAGATGTCAGAAACTATGGCTACACCTTC. The V and J genes are TRBV3-1 (or the pseudogene TRBV3-2) and TRBJ1-2; D is uncertain. The germline V and J ends were trimmed by 0 bases and 2 bases, with 7 bases remaining between them. CDR1 and CDR2 from the germline V gene are LGHDT and YNNKEL (reference sequence). The CDR3 extends over 14 amino acids.

V is TRBV11-3 and J is TRBJ1-3; 9 bases align to TRBD1. Trimming removed 5 bases from V and 4 bases from J; junction bases left unmatched: 9. This CDR3 spans 16 amino acids. The germline CDR1 and CDR2 sequences are SGHNT and YENEEA. The CDR3 nucleotides are TGTGCCAGCAGCGACCGATGGGACAGGGAGGGAAACACCATATATTTT. This sequence encodes CASSDRWDREGNTIYF.

This rearrangement joins TRBV6-5 to TRBJ1-2; 9 bases agree with TRBD1. The trim removed 5 bases at V and 5 bases at J, leaving 6 bases unmatched. The CDR3 spans 14 residues. The germline gives CDR1 MNHEY, CDR2 SVGAGI. Here the CDR3 reads CASSPGQGTYGYTF. The CDR3 DNA is TGTGCCAGCAGTCCTGGACAGGGGACTTATGGCTACACCTTC.

The chain joins TRBV7-2 to TRBJ2-7, with 9 bases identical to TRBD2. The germline CDR1 and CDR2 sequences are SGHTA and FQGNSA. The CDR3 has 17 residues. J gave up 2 bases and V 4 bases, and 12 bases lay outside the gene matches. In DNA, the CDR3 is TGTGCCAGCAGCTCAACTGGGCAGCGGGGGGCTCCCTACGAGCAGTACTTC. Its translation is CASSSTGQRGAPYEQYF.

The chain is built from TRBV11-2 and TRBJ2-2; 8 bases are a match to TRBD1. The CDR3 totals 15 residues. The J segment lost 1 base and the V segment lost 5 bases, leaving 3 bases of the junction unmatched. CDR1 and CDR2 from the germline V gene are SGHAT and FQNNGV. CDR3 in DNA: TGTGCCAGCAGCACCGGGACAGGGAACACCGGGGAGCTGTTTTTT. Translating gives CASSTGTGNTGELFF.

The rearrangement links TRBV28 to TRBJ2-3; 13 bases match TRBD2. J gave up 8 bases and V 5 bases, and 10 bases lay outside the gene matches. This CDR3 is built from 16 residues. The germline CDR1 and CDR2 sequences are MDHEN and SYDVKM. The CDR3 loop reads CASSRGTSGDRGTQYF. The CDR3 DNA reads TGTGCCAGCAGTAGAGGGACTAGCGGGGACCGGGGTACGCAGTATTTT.

The V gene is TRBV9, the J gene TRBJ1-5; no definite D call. The germline gives CDR1 SGDLS, CDR2 YYNGEE. CDR3 size: 14 residues. V lost 0 bases and J 4 bases, leaving 8 bases between the germline ends. CDR3 nucleotides: TGTGCCAGCAGCGTAGGGGAGTGGAATCAGCCCCAGCATTTT. Its translation: CASSVGEWNQPQHF.

V is TRBV7-9 and J is TRBJ2-2; 10 bases are a match to TRBD1. The CDR3 sequence is 18 residues long. Trimming cost V 4 bases and J 6 bases; bases outside gene matches: 14. Germline V gene lookup returns CDR1 SEHNR and CDR2 FQNEAQ (reference sequence). CDR3 bases: TGTGCCAGCAGCTCGACAGGGGGCATGGCGGGGGCCCCCGGGGAGCTGTTTTTT. It specifies CASSSTGGMAGAPGELFF.

This chain connects TRBV5-8 to TRBJ2-7, with 8 bases identical to TRBD2. This CDR3 is built from 16 residues. The germline CDR1 and CDR2 sequences are SGHTS and YDEGEE. Trimming cost V 4 bases and J 6 bases; bases outside gene matches: 15. CDR3 nucleotide sequence: TGTGCCAGCAGCGCCGTCGGACTAGCCGGATACTCCGAGCAGTACTTC. Translated: CASSAVGLAGYSEQYF.

CDR3 sequence: CASSHPGTGTYEQYF. The DNA of the CDR3 is TGTGCCAGCAGTCACCCTGGGACAGGGACCTACGAGCAGTACTTC. The genes are TRBV25-1 and TRBJ2-7, with TRBD1 matching 9 bases. This CDR3 region has 15 residues. V shed 5 bases and J 2 bases; nucleotides not matched to a gene: 7. CDR1 is MGHDK, CDR2 SYGVNS, per germline.

The chain employs TRBV3-1 (or the pseudogene TRBV3-2) and TRBJ2-7, with D perhaps TRBD2 (7 bases). In germline, CDR1 is LGHDT, CDR2 YNNKEL (reference sequence). This CDR3 comprises 16 residues. The ends were cut back, 0 bases at V and 4 bases at J, with 16 bases in the middle. CDR3 region: CASSQDRGGARYEQYF. CDR3 DNA: TGTGCCAGCAGCCAAGATAGGGGGGGCGCTAGGTACGAGCAGTACTTC.

This chain links TRBV10-3 with TRBJ2-3, with 8 nucleotides matching TRBD1. Per germline, CDR1 ENHRY and CDR2 SYGVKD. Germline trimming cut 9 bases from V and 3 bases from J; bases unmatched to any gene: 20. The CDR3 loop spans 18 amino acids. The CDR3 is CAILPRRKRTGTTDTQYF. The CDR3 DNA reads TGTGCCATATTGCCCAGGAGAAAAAGGACAGGGACGACAGATACGCAGTATTTT.

The chain links TRBV24-1 to TRBJ1-2; 7 bases agree with TRBD1. This CDR3 contains 14 residues. Unmatched junction bases numbered 5, after V lost 2 bases and J lost 6 bases. Germline lookup yields CDR1 KGHDR and CDR2 SFDVKD. CDR3 nucleotide sequence: TGTGCCACCAGTGATTCCAGGGGGAGCCATGGCTACACCTTC. This gives the protein CATSDSRGSHGYTF.

This chain joins TRBV11-2 and TRBJ2-3, with D unclear. Trimming pared 5 bases from V and 6 bases from J, leaving 12 bases between. The CDR3 contains 13 residues. CDR1 is SGHAT, CDR2 FQNNGV, per germline. CDR3 in DNA: TGTGCCAGCAGCACACCGTTACAGGATACGCAGTATTTT. Amino acid sequence: CASSTPLQDTQYF.

This clone has just a few counts. This chain links TRBV29-1 with TRBJ2-1, with D perhaps TRBD2 (5 bases). Germline V gives CDR1 SQVTM, CDR2 ANQGSEA. Between the trimmed V and J ends, which lost 1 base and 6 bases, there was a span of 10 bases. The CDR3 spans 13 residues. The CDR3: CSVEGGGFNEQFF. The CDR3 DNA sequence: TGCAGCGTTGAAGGCGGAGGATTCAATGAGCAGTTCTTC.

This clone has a handful of counts. CDR3 sequence (DNA): TGTGCCAGCAGTAGGCAGGGGAATGAGCAGTTCTTC. It is translated as CASSRQGNEQFF. The rearrangement links TRBV6-2 or TRBV6-3 to TRBJ2-1; D is perhaps TRBD1 (6 bases). Trimming pared 5 bases from V and 7 bases from J, leaving 9 bases between. Per the germline V gene, CDR1 is MNHEY and CDR2 is SVGEGT. CDR3 length equals 12 residues.

This chain joins TRBV6-5 and TRBJ1-2; 7 positions match TRBD1. CDR3 length: 12 residues. Germline V gene sequence: CDR1 MNHEY, CDR2 SVGAGI. The junction had 6 bases not matched to a gene; V was cut back by 5 bases and J by 9 bases. CDR3 sequence (DNA): TGTGCCAGCAGTCCGGACAGGACCAGCTACACCTTC. It translates to CASSPDRTSYTF.

The genes are TRBV7-2 and TRBJ2-5, with 12 bases identical to TRBD2. The trim removed 1 base at V and 5 bases at J, leaving 8 bases unmatched. This CDR3 contains 17 residues. Germline CDR1 SGHTA, CDR2 FQGNSA. CDR3 region: CASSLGAASGGAETQYF. DNA of the CDR3: TGTGCCAGCAGCTTAGGAGCGGCTAGCGGGGGGGCGGAGACCCAGTACTTC.

This rearrangement joins TRBV29-1 to TRBJ2-1; D unclear. Germline values: CDR1 SQVTM, CDR2 ANQGSEA. The CDR3 extends over 11 amino acids. V lost 2 bases, J lost 7 bases, and 6 bases lay in between. CDR3 nucleotides: TGCAGCGTTGAACCCGTAAATGAGCAGTTCTTC. Translated, it gives CSVEPVNEQFF.

The table lists this clone with a few counts. The chain joins TRBV6-2 or TRBV6-3 to TRBJ2-3; the D gene is possibly TRBD2 (5 bases). Germline values: CDR1 MNHEY, CDR2 SVGEGT. V was clipped by 0 bases and J by 3 bases, with 10 bases between them. This CDR3 is built from 15 residues. CDR3 loop: CASSYSAGDTDTQYF. The CDR3 DNA sequence: TGTGCCAGCAGTTACTCCGCGGGCGATACAGATACGCAGTATTTT.

This chain links TRBV5-4 with TRBJ1-1, with a weak D call TRBD1 (6 bases). Germline-derived CDR1 and CDR2 are SGHNT and YYREEE (reference sequence). The CDR3 has 14 amino acids. V lost 7 bases and J 3 bases, leaving 16 bases between the germline ends. The CDR3 loop is CASRLQGPYTEAFF. CDR3 sequence (DNA): TGTGCCAGCCGGCTCCAGGGGCCATACACTGAAGCTTTCTTT.

The gene calls are TRBV11-1 and TRBJ2-5; 7 nucleotides align to TRBD1. The CDR3 has 14 residues. Germline loops: CDR1 SGHAT, CDR2 FQDESV (reference sequence). V was pared by 5 bases and J by 1 base, with 4 bases of the junction left unmatched. The CDR3 is CASSLGTAQETQYF. Here the CDR3 DNA reads TGTGCCAGCAGCCTCGGGACAGCCCAAGAGACCCAGTACTTC.

The chain joins TRBV30 to TRBJ2-7, with TRBD2 matching 8 bases. CDR1 is GTSNPN, CDR2 SVGIG, per germline (reference sequence). The CDR3 consists of 16 residues. The junction had 17 bases not matched to a gene; V was cut back by 2 bases and J by 8 bases. The CDR3 nucleotides read TGTGCCTGGAGTCGGGGGGGGGACGAAGGGCTACGGCAGCAGTACGTC. As protein: CAWSRGGDEGLRQQYV.

V gene TRBV5-1 combines with J gene TRBJ1-1; the D gene is possibly TRBD1 (5 bases). CDR3 size: 12 residues. V lost 5 bases and J 5 bases, leaving 10 bases between the germline ends. Germline V gene sequence: CDR1 SGHRS, CDR2 YFSETQ. This CDR3 reads CASRRGNTEAFF. The DNA for the CDR3 is TGCGCCAGCAGAAGGGGAAATACTGAAGCTTTCTTT.

The rearrangement joins TRBV7-8 to TRBJ2-1, with 10 bases aligning to TRBD1. J lost 6 bases, V lost 4 bases, and 9 bases had no gene match. Germline V lookup: CDR1 SGHVS, CDR2 FQNEAQ. This CDR3 has 16 residues. DNA of the CDR3: TGTGCCAGCAGCTCGGGACAGGGGTACGGGGTCAATGAGCAGTTCTTC. This sequence encodes CASSSGQGYGVNEQFF. Full variable domain (remainder filled in from reference TRBV7-8 and TRBJ2-1): GAGVSQSPRYKVAKRGQDVALRCDPISGHVSLFWYQQALGQGPEFLTYFQNEAQLDKSGLPSDRFFAERPEGSVSTLKIQRTQQEDSAVYLCASSSGQGYGVNEQFFGPGTRLTVL.

With respect to this clone: This same CDR3 is encoded by further DNA sequences in the sample. The chain employs TRBV4-3 and TRBJ2-5, with TRBD1 matching 7 bases. Germline CDR1 LGHNA, CDR2 YSLEER. This CDR3 has 14 amino acids. V was pared by 1 base and J by 5 bases, with 4 bases of the junction left unmatched. The CDR3 DNA reads as TGCGCCAGCAGCCAAGGACAGGGCTCGGAGACCCAGTACTTC. This codes for CASSQGQGSETQYF.